This passage covers 31 T cell receptor beta chains from one sample sequenced in a study of OX40 agonist ivuxolimab in advanced cancers. Clones were sequenced by immunoSEQ multiplex PCR, and TCRdb holds only the in-frame ones, with some missing. Seen here are tens of thousands of clones, 81% observed once, and the top ten hold 3.5% to 6%. This sample comprised CD4+ or CD8+ T cells sorted from blood, obtained in a trial of the OX40 agonist ivuxolimab. The source is an adult with an advanced solid tumor such as melanoma, head and neck, liver or kidney cancer.

The rearrangement joins TRBV5-1 to TRBJ1-1; D not certain. V was trimmed by 4 bases and J by 0 bases, leaving 7 bases between them. This CDR3 comprises 13 residues. The V gene's germline CDR1 is SGHRS and CDR2 YFSETQ. The chain's CDR3 is CASSPMVNTEAFF. In DNA form, the CDR3 reads TGCGCCAGCAGCCCCATGGTGAACACTGAAGCTTTCTTT.

The rearrangement joins TRBV7-2 to TRBJ2-3; the match to TRBD2 covers 7 bases. V was pared by 5 bases and J by 4 bases, with 6 bases of the junction left unmatched. CDR3 length: 14 residues. CDR1 is SGHTA, CDR2 FQGNSA, per germline. CDR3 loop: CASSNRRGADTQYF. The CDR3 nucleotides read TGTGCCAGCAGCAACCGACGGGGGGCAGATACGCAGTATTTT.

V is TRBV4-3 and J is TRBJ1-5; a weak D match, TRBD1 (6 bases). The CDR3 spans 16 residues. Looked up from germline, CDR1 is LGHNA and CDR2 is YSLEER. Trimming took 0 bases from V and 3 from J, leaving 12 bases between them. Here the CDR3 reads CASSQDWTVPNQPQHF. In DNA, the CDR3 is TGCGCCAGCAGCCAAGATTGGACAGTTCCCAATCAGCCCCAGCATTTT.

The CDR3 region has the DNA TGCGCCAGCAGCCAAGATGAGGGACAGCGGAGAAACAATGAGCAGTTCTTC. Translating gives CASSQDEGQRRNNEQFF. The gene calls are TRBV4-3 and TRBJ2-1, with 7 bases aligning to TRBD1. Germline loops: CDR1 LGHNA, CDR2 YSLEER. V dropped 0 bases and J dropped 5; count of bases not matched to a gene: 10. The CDR3 is 17 amino acids.

The CDR3 region has the DNA TGTGCCAGCAGTTACTCGGCCAGGGACTACGAGCAGTACTTC. It translates to CASSYSARDYEQYF. The rearrangement joins TRBV6-6 to TRBJ2-7; D perhaps matches TRBD1 (5 bases). Germline CDR1 MNHNY, CDR2 SVGAGI (reference sequence). Between the trimmed V and J ends, which lost 0 bases and 3 bases, there was a span of 9 bases. The CDR3 is made up of 14 amino acids.

The V gene is TRBV6-5, the J gene TRBJ1-1; possible D gene TRBD1, 6 bases. Per germline, CDR1 MNHEY and CDR2 SVGAGI. CDR3 length: 13 amino acids. The V end lost 6 bases, the J end lost 1 base, and 9 bases lay between the germline ends. The CDR3 loop is CASSKQGNTEAFF. CDR3 nucleotides: TGTGCCAGCAGCAAACAGGGGAACACTGAAGCTTTCTTT.

V usage is TRBV6-6 and J usage is TRBJ2-3; 7 bases are shared with TRBD2. The V and J ends lost 3 bases and 4 bases, in that order; junction bases with no gene match: 7. The CDR3 is made up of 15 amino acids. Per germline, CDR1 MNHNY and CDR2 SVGAGI (reference sequence). The CDR3 loop reads CASSYGGVGADTQYF. CDR3 bases: TGTGCCAGCAGTTATGGGGGGGTCGGGGCAGATACGCAGTATTTT.

The J gene is TRBJ2-1, the V gene TRBV7-3, with TRBD2 as a possible D gene (6 bases). From germline, CDR1 is SGHTA and CDR2 FQGTGA. The ends were cut back, 2 bases at V and 4 bases at J, with 9 bases in the middle. The CDR3 consists of 14 residues. The CDR3 coding sequence is TGTGCCAGCAGCTTAGGGACTGTTTACAATGAGCAGTTCTTC. Translation gives CASSLGTVYNEQFF.

This chain connects TRBV2 to TRBJ2-2; a possible D gene is TRBD2 (6 bases). CDR3 length: 15 residues. Germline CDR1 SNHLY, CDR2 FYNNEI. The ends were cut back, 2 bases at V and 8 bases at J, with 15 bases in the middle. The CDR3 region is CASSETSPERGELFF. CDR3 coding DNA: TGTGCCAGCAGTGAAACTAGCCCCGAGAGAGGGGAGCTGTTTTTT.

This clone was observed a single time. The chain joins TRBV7-2 to TRBJ1-2; no reliable D call. The CDR3 runs to 14 residues. Germline V CDR1 and CDR2: SGHTA, FQGNSA. V was cut by 4 bases and J by 0 bases, with 9 bases left in between. CDR3 DNA: TGTGCCAGCAGCTCCATGACCGCTAACTATGGCTACACCTTC. This encodes CASSSMTANYGYTF.

The chain couples TRBV19 to TRBJ1-1; D is ambiguous. CDR3 size: 17 residues. Germline V CDR1 and CDR2: LNHDA, SQIVND (reference sequence). V was pared by 10 bases and J by 0 bases, with 24 bases between. The CDR3 DNA follows: TGTGCCACCTCACCGGACGCCCTCCCACTAATGAACACTGAAGCTTTCTTT. Translated: CATSPDALPLMNTEAFF. The full variable domain, with the rest looked up from reference TRBV19 and TRBJ1-1, is DGGITQSPKYLFRKEGQNVTLSCEQNLNHDAMYWYRQDPGQGLRLIYYSQIVNDFQKGDIAEGYSVSREKKESFPLTVTSAQKNPTAFYLCATSPDALPLMNTEAFFGQGTRLTVV.

The chain combines TRBV6-6 with TRBJ2-5; D could derive from TRBD1 or TRBD2 (5 bases each). The last part of the DNA fits TRBJ2-7 better; the J call may be wrong. The CDR3 is made up of 14 amino acids. Germline V gene sequence: CDR1 MNHNY, CDR2 SVGAGI (reference sequence). The DNA of the CDR3 is TGTGCCAGCAGAACCGGGACCGAAGCCTACGAGCAGTACTTC. It is translated as CASRTGTEAYEQYF.

The gene calls are TRBV9 and TRBJ2-5, with D hard to call. Matching the DNA end better, TRBJ2-7 makes the J call doubtful. This CDR3 is built from 18 residues. CDR1 and CDR2 (germline): SGDLS, YYNGEE. This CDR3 is CASSPLGSPPGVTYEQYF. The CDR3 coding sequence is TGTGCCAGCAGCCCCTTGGGTAGTCCTCCTGGTGTCACCTACGAGCAGTACTTC.

The count of this clone is one. The chain combines TRBV9 with TRBJ2-5; D perhaps matches TRBD1 (6 bases). V lost 2 bases and J 2 bases, leaving 13 bases between the germline ends. This CDR3 has 15 amino acids. Germline lookup yields CDR1 SGDLS and CDR2 YYNGEE. CDR3 DNA: TGTGCCAGCAGCGTTTCATCTACAGGGCAAGAGACCCAGTACTTC. Amino acid sequence: CASSVSSTGQETQYF.

This chain uses TRBV5-4 with TRBJ2-5; D is possibly TRBD2 (5 bases). Near its end, the DNA agrees better with TRBJ2-7, so the J call may be wrong. The CDR3 runs 15 residues. Germline V gene sequence: CDR1 SGHNT, CDR2 YYREEE (reference sequence). In DNA, the CDR3 is TGTGCCAGCAGTACGCTTGGGAGTGCGATCTACGAGCAGTACTTC. Translated, it gives CASSTLGSAIYEQYF.

The chain couples TRBV6-6 to TRBJ2-7; D is undetermined. This CDR3 is 15 amino acids long. In germline, CDR1 is MNHNY, CDR2 SVGAGI (reference sequence). Trimming removed 5 bases at V and 1 base at J, with 15 bases between. The CDR3 bases are TGTGCCAGCAGTGACCTACAAAGGGCTTCCTACGAGCAGTACTTC. Its protein is CASSDLQRASYEQYF.

This chain joins TRBV9 and TRBJ1-3; D is possibly TRBD1 (5 bases). The CDR3 has 17 residues. V dropped 2 bases and J dropped 0 bases, with 15 bases sitting between them. In germline, CDR1 is SGDLS, CDR2 YYNGEE. CDR3 sequence reads: CASSVTGPRSSGNTIYF. The CDR3 DNA reads as TGTGCCAGCAGCGTGACGGGACCTCGGAGCTCTGGAAACACCATATATTTT.

The gene calls are TRBV30 and TRBJ1-2, with 7 bases that match TRBD1. After removal of 3 bases from V and 8 bases from J, the junction contained 9 bases not matched to a gene. Germline CDR1 is GTSNPN and CDR2 is SVGIG (reference sequence). This CDR3 contains 13 residues. DNA for the CDR3: TGTGCCTGGAGATTTAAGGCAGGGGGAGGCTACACCTTC. It codes for CAWRFKAGGGYTF.

The rearrangement joins TRBV11-2 to TRBJ2-5; 8 bases match TRBD1. V dropped 5 bases and J dropped 4; count of bases not matched to a gene: 9. Germline loops: CDR1 SGHAT, CDR2 FQNNGV. The CDR3 is made up of 15 amino acids. CDR3 DNA sequence: TGTGCCAGCAGCGCCCACCCAGGGGGCGGAGAGACCCAGTACTTC. Its protein product is CASSAHPGGGETQYF.

As to this clone: Germline and junction disagree at one end, which may indicate a read error. J is TRBJ2-2 and V is TRBV29-1; D unclear. The length of the CDR3 is 14 residues. CDR1 SQVTM and CDR2 ANQGSEA come from the germline V gene. The CDR3: CSVEARTNTGELFF. CDR3 in DNA: TGCAGCGTAGAAGCCAGAACGAACACCGGGGAGCTGTTTTTT.

The chain is built from TRBV7-2 and TRBJ2-1; TRBD1 agrees at 7 bases. Germline CDR1 SGHTA, CDR2 FQGNSA. V trimming: 1 base; J trimming: 2 bases; junction bases outside the gene matches: 5. The CDR3 consists of 16 residues. The CDR3 loop is CASSLVGTEPYNEQFF. The CDR3 DNA reads as TGTGCCAGCAGCTTAGTTGGGACAGAACCCTACAATGAGCAGTTCTTC.

This sequence joins TRBV6-5 and TRBJ1-1, with D hard to call. The CDR3 runs to 12 residues. The V end lost 7 bases, the J end lost 0 bases, and 6 bases lay between the germline ends. Per germline, CDR1 MNHEY and CDR2 SVGAGI. The CDR3 sequence is CASKDLNTEAFF. The CDR3 bases are TGTGCCAGCAAGGACCTGAACACTGAAGCTTTCTTT.

This chain links TRBV4-3 with TRBJ2-3; TRBD2 matches at 7 bases. This CDR3 has 16 residues. The germline V gene encodes CDR1 LGHNA and CDR2 YSLEER. Trimming at V came to 2 bases and at J to 6 bases, leaving 11 bases not matched to a gene. The DNA for the CDR3 is TGCGCCAGCAGCCAACAACTAGCGAGACGAGGGGATACGCAGTATTTT. Its protein product is CASSQQLARRGDTQYF.

Here the CDR3 DNA reads TGTGCCAGCAGCAAAGCGCGGGGACGGATAAATAGCAATCAGCCCCAGCATTTT. The encoded protein is CASSKARGRINSNQPQHF. V and J are TRBV21-1 and TRBJ1-5. TRBV21-1 is a recognized pseudogene. The CDR3 covers 18 residues.

About this clone: Other DNA sequences in this specimen translate into the identical CDR3. This chain's CDR3 is CASSPSGARNSPLHF. CDR3 nucleotides: TGCGCCAGCAGCCCCTCCGGAGCCCGCAATTCACCCCTCCACTTT. The gene calls are TRBV5-1 and TRBJ1-6; D is uncertain. The V end lost 4 bases, the J end lost 7 bases, and 15 bases lay between the germline ends. The CDR3 contains 15 residues. Germline V lookup: CDR1 SGHRS, CDR2 YFSETQ.

J is TRBJ1-3 and V is TRBV9; D ambiguous. Germline V gene sequence: CDR1 SGDLS, CDR2 YYNGEE. Trimming stripped 2 bases from V and 4 bases from J, with 10 bases between. The CDR3 has 14 amino acids. The CDR3 is CASSVEGGGNTIYF. The CDR3 bases are TGTGCCAGCAGCGTGGAGGGTGGAGGAAACACCATATATTTT.

The genes are TRBV19 and TRBJ2-3; 7 positions agree with TRBD2. V lost 5 bases to trimming and J lost 6 bases; unmatched junction nucleotides: 17. In germline, CDR1 is LNHDA, CDR2 SQIVND (reference sequence). This CDR3 region has 17 residues. In nucleotides, the CDR3 is TGTGCCAGTAGTGCCTCATCCCCCCTAGCGGTGCGGGATACGCAGTATTTT. This encodes CASSASSPLAVRDTQYF. Supplemented by reference TRBV19 and TRBJ2-3, the full variable domain reads DGGITQSPKYLFRKEGQNVTLSCEQNLNHDAMYWYRQDPGQGLRLIYYSQIVNDFQKGDIAEGYSVSREKKESFPLTVTSAQKNPTAFYLCASSASSPLAVRDTQYFGPGTRLTVL.

This clone was detected once. The chain uses TRBV6-5 and TRBJ2-7; D is unresolved. Germline CDR1 is MNHEY and CDR2 is SVGAGI. The ends were cut back, 4 bases at V and 5 bases at J, with 15 bases in the middle. This CDR3 has 14 residues. The CDR3 DNA sequence: TGTGCCAGCAGTTCCCGCCGTCCGACCCACGAGCAGTACTTC. Its protein is CASSSRRPTHEQYF.

The rearrangement uses TRBV6-5 and TRBJ1-5; the D is unclear. This CDR3 region has 14 residues. Deletions cut 6 bases from V and 0 bases from J, with 9 bases between. Germline V gene lookup returns CDR1 MNHEY and CDR2 SVGAGI. The CDR3 spells CASRPVYSNQPQHF. The CDR3 nucleotides read TGTGCCAGCAGGCCAGTTTATAGCAATCAGCCCCAGCATTTT.

CDR3 nucleotides: TGCGCCAGCAGCCAAGTGCTAGCGGACACCTACGAGCAGTACTTC. Translation gives CASSQVLADTYEQYF. The chain combines TRBV4-1 with TRBJ2-7; TRBD2 agrees at 7 bases. From germline, CDR1 is MGHRA and CDR2 YSYEKL. The CDR3 has 15 amino acids. The V segment lost 1 base and the J segment 2 bases; nucleotides outside the gene matches: 5.

This sequence joins TRBV2 and TRBJ2-5; D is tentatively TRBD1 or TRBD2 (7 bases each). The CDR3 contains 15 residues. CDR1 is SNHLY, CDR2 FYNNEI, per germline. The V and J ends lost 3 bases and 1 base respectively, with 12 bases between them. In nucleotides, the CDR3 is TGTGCCAGCAGTGACAGGGGGGGGGCCCAAGAGACCCAGTACTTC. Its translation is CASSDRGGAQETQYF.